This is a list of T cell receptor beta chains from one sample in a study of T cell responses to AZD1222 COVID-19 vaccine. Sequencing used immunoSEQ multiplex PCR; TCRdb keeps in-frame clones, though not all of them. The sample lists about 64,000 clones, 80% occurring once. Material: peripheral blood, obtained 28 days after the second AZD1222 dose. Every receptor here comes from an adult who received the AZD1222 COVID-19 vaccine. Both conserved end residues are part of each CDR3. A D gene is named only where the DNA matches it firmly. The size of a clone is reported for some rows only, either as once, few or many, or as a class for expanded clones.

-	-	TRBV19	TRBJ2-7	CASSRRQRSYEQYF	TGTGCCAGTAGTAGACGACAGAGATCCTACGAGCAGTACTTC
-	-	TRBV18	TRBJ1-5	CASTRLTGAQPQHF	TGTGCCAGCACTCGGTTGACGGGGGCGCAGCCCCAGCATTTT
-	-	TRBV15	TRBJ2-2	CATSTHGNTGELFF	TGTGCCACCAGCACCCACGGGAACACCGGGGAGCTGTTTTTT
-	TRBD1	TRBV9	TRBJ1-2	CASSVEDRATLYGYTF	TGTGCCAGCAGCGTAGAGGACAGGGCGACTCTATATGGCTACACCTTC
-	-	TRBV7-2	TRBJ1-2	CASSLVSDSTYGYTF	TGTGCCAGCAGCTTAGTATCAGACAGCACTTATGGCTACACCTTC
-	TRBD2	TRBV9	TRBJ2-2	CASSAGTSGNGELFF	TGTGCCAGCAGCGCGGGGACTAGCGGAAACGGGGAGCTGTTTTTT
-	-	TRBV6-1	TRBJ2-7	CASSEGYLLDEYF	TGTGCCAGCAGTGAAGGTTATTTACTTGACGAGTACTTC
-	-	TRBV10-3	TRBJ2-1	CAIRASGEQFF	TGTGCCATCAGGGCGTCAGGTGAGCAGTTCTTC
once	-	TRBV6-2/TRBV6-3	TRBJ2-7	CASSQINYEQYF	TGTGCCAGCAGTCAAATAAACTACGAGCAGTACTTC
-	TRBD1	TRBV5-1	TRBJ2-7	CASMGTASYEQYF	TGCGCCAGCATGGGGACAGCTTCCTACGAGCAGTACTTC
-	-	TRBV6-1	TRBJ1-5	CASTPGQGFNQPQHF	TGTGCCAGCACCCCGGGCCAGGGCTTCAATCAGCCCCAGCATTTT
-	-	TRBV5-6	TRBJ1-6	CASSLSWGSDNSPLHF	TGTGCCAGCAGCTTGTCGTGGGGGTCAGATAATTCACCCCTCCACTTT
-	TRBD1	TRBV6-5	TRBJ2-7	CASSHDRGVGYEQYF	TGTGCCAGCAGCCACGACAGGGGGGTCGGCTACGAGCAGTACTTC
once	-	TRBV2	TRBJ1-5	CASSERGYRSNQPQHF	TGTGCCAGCAGTGAAAGGGGGTATAGGAGCAATCAGCCCCAGCATTTT
-	TRBD1	TRBV2	TRBJ1-6	CAVRDRGNSPLHF	TGTGCCGTCCGGGACAGGGGAAATTCACCCCTCCACTTT
once	TRBD1	TRBV11-2	TRBJ1-6	CASSLAPGQGIYNSPLHF	TGTGCCAGCAGCTTAGCCCCGGGACAGGGGATCTATAATTCACCCCTCCACTTT
-	TRBD2	TRBV7-9	TRBJ2-1	CASSPPISGGANEQFF	TGTGCCAGCAGCCCACCCATTAGCGGGGGGGCCAATGAGCAGTTCTTC
-	TRBD1	TRBV5-1	TRBJ1-1	CASSFGTGGLDTEAFF	TGCGCCAGCAGCTTCGGGACAGGGGGCCTTGACACTGAAGCTTTCTTT
-	-	TRBV11-2	TRBJ1-1	CASSLGAGNTEAFF	TGTGCCAGCAGCTTAGGGGCAGGAAACACTGAAGCTTTCTTT
-	-	TRBV5-5	TRBJ2-7	CASSLVTSGSYEQYF	TGTGCCAGCAGCTTGGTTACCTCGGGGTCCTACGAGCAGTACTTC
-	-	TRBV19	TRBJ1-4	CASSTTRLDEKLFF	TGTGCCAGTAGTACCACCCGGCTTGATGAAAAACTGTTTTTT
-	TRBD2	TRBV7-2	TRBJ2-5	CASSFPAGYQETQYF	TGTGCCAGCAGCTTCCCAGCGGGGTACCAAGAGACCCAGTACTTC
-	TRBD1	TRBV12-3/TRBV12-4	TRBJ1-1	CASSRDRDTEAFF	TGTGCCAGCAGTCGGGACAGGGACACTGAAGCTTTCTTT
-	TRBD1	TRBV11-3	TRBJ2-7	CASSPRDRDYEQYF	TGTGCCAGCAGCCCGCGGGACAGGGACTACGAGCAGTACTTC
-	-	TRBV6-1	TRBJ2-5	CASSEYYAGRGETQYF	TGTGCCAGCAGTGAATACTACGCGGGGCGCGGAGAGACCCAGTACTTC
-	-	TRBV19	TRBJ2-7	CASSMGNGPRPYEQYF	TGTGCCAGTAGTATGGGGAACGGCCCCCGGCCCTACGAGCAGTACTTC